This T cell receptor (beta chain) comes out of a study of T cell responses to AZD1222 COVID-19 vaccine. As for the study in general: The analysis combined second doses at about 4 or about 12 weeks. Notes on the study in general: Repertoire sampling happened only post peak T cell response. Seropositive status at baseline applied to only a handful of AZD1222 recipients.

In the case of this clone: What it binds is not known.

The germline V gene encodes CDR1 SNHLY and CDR2 FYNNEI. This CDR3 is 15 amino acids long. V gave up 6 bases and J gave up 0 bases, with 12 bases separating them. The protocol was immunoSEQ multiplex PCR, while the TCRdb copy is restricted to in-frame clones and leaves out a portion. The sample lists 120,000 or so clones; about nine tenths were seen once. This specimen consisted of peripheral blood, obtained on day 0 of AZD1222 vaccination. The TCR was taken from an adult in good health. The V call is TRBV2, the J call TRBJ1-3; tentatively, D is TRBD1 (5 bases). The CDR3 region is CASSVGHLSGNTIYF. The DNA of the CDR3 is TGTGCCAGCAGCGTAGGACACCTCTCTGGAAACACCATATATTTT.